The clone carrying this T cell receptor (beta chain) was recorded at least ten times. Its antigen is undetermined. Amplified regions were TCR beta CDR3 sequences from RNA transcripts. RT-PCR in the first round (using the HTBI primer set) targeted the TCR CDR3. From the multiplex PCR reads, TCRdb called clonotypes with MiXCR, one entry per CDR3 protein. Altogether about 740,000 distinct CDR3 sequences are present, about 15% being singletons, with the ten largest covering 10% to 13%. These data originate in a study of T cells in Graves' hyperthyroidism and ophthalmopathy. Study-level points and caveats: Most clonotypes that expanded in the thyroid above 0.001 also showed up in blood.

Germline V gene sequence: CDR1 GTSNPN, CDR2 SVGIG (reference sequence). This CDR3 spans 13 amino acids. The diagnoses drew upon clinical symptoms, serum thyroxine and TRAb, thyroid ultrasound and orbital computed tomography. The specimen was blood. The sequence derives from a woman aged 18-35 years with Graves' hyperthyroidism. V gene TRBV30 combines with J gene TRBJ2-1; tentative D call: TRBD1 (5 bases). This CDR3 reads CAQAPSSYNEQFF. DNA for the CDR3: TGTGCACAGGCCCCGAGCTCCTACAATGAGCAGTTCTTC.